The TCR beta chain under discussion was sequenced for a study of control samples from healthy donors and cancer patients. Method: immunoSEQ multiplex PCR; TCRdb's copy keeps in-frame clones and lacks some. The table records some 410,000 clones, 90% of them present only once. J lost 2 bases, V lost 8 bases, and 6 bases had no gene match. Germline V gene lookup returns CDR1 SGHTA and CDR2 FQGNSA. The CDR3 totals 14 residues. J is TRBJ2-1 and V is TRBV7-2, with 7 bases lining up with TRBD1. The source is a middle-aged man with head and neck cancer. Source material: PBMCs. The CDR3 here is CASGPGTAYNEQFF. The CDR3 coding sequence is TGTGCCAGCGGGCCCGGGACAGCCTACAATGAGCAGTTCTTC.